This TCR beta chain was identified during a study of shared clonotypes between healthy human individuals. Assay used: immunoSEQ multiplex PCR; TCRdb lists only in-frame clones, some missing. The top ten hold over 1.5% of the sample, which has about 2.1 million clones, roughly 95% seen once. The V gene's germline CDR1 is SGHVS and CDR2 FQNEAQ. V was cut by 2 bases and J by 0 bases, with 11 bases left in between. The CDR3 is 15 residues long. Terminally differentiated effector memory CD45RA+ cells were left out of the naive CD8 fraction, which was CD45RO-negative and positively selected for CCR7. Sequencing used naive CD8+ T cells from PBMCs. This TCR derives from a man younger than 30 in good health. Some clones in this sample may be carry-over from other donors' samples. The V gene is TRBV7-8, the J gene TRBJ2-7; TRBD1 is a possible D gene (5 bases). CDR3 nucleotide sequence: TGTGCCAGCAGCTTACCCTCGGACAACTCCTACGAGCAGTACTTC. Translation: CASSLPSDNSYEQYF.